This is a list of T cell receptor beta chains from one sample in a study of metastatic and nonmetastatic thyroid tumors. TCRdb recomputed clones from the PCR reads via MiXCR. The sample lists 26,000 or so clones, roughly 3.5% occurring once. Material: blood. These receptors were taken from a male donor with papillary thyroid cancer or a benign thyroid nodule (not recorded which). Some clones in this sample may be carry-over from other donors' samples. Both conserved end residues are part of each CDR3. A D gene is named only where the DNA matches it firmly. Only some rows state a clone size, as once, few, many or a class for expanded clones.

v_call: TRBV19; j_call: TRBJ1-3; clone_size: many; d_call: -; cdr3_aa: CASSPSGPRNTIYF; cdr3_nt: TGTGCCAGTAGTCCTTCCGGACCGAGAAACACCATATATTTT
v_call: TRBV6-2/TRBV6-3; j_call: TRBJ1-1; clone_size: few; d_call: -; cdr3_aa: CASRETGRTEAFF; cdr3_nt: TGTGCCAGCAGGGAAACAGGGCGCACTGAAGCTTTCTTT
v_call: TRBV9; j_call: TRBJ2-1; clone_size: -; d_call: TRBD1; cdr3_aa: CASSPTGLNYNEQFF; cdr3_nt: TGTGCCAGCAGCCCGACAGGGCTTAATTACAATGAGCAGTTCTTC
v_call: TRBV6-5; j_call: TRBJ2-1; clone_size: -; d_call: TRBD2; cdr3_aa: CASSYPPGLGTSGRVEQFF; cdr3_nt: TGTGCCAGCAGTTACCCCCCGGGGTTAGGTACTAGCGGGAGGGTTGAGCAGTTCTTC
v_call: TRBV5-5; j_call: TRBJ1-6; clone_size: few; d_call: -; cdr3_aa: CASRGDTSYSPLHF; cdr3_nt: TGTGCCAGCAGGGGGGATACTTCTTATTCACCCCTCCACTTT
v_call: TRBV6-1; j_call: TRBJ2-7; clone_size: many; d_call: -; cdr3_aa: CASIGGGTYEQYF; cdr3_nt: TGTGCCAGCATAGGTGGGGGAACCTACGAGCAGTACTTC
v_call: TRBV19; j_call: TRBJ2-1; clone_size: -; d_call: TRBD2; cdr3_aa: CASSETSCISYNEQFF; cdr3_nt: TGTGCCAGTAGTGAGACTAGCTGTATCTCCTACAATGAGCAGTTCTTC
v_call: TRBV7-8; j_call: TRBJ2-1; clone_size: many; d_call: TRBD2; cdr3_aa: CASSQGLAEMQFF; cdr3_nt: TGTGCCAGCAGCCAGGGACTAGCGGAGATGCAGTTCTTC
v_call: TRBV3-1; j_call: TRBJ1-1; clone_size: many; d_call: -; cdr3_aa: CASSQETGREAEAFF; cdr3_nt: TGTGCCAGCAGCCAAGAAACGGGCAGGGAGGCTGAAGCTTTCTTT
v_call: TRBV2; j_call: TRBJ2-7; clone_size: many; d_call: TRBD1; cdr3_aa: CASSLRQGRDYEQYF; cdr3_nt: TGTGCCAGCAGTTTGAGACAGGGAAGGGACTACGAGCAGTACTTC
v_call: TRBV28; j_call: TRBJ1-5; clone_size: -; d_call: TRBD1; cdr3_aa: CATSLRQGIYQPQHF; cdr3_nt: TGTGCCACCAGTTTGCGACAGGGGATTTATCAGCCCCAGCATTTT
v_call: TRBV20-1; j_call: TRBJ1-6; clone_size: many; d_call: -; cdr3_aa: CSARKAGGKGYNSPLHF; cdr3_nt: TGCAGTGCTAGGAAGGCGGGGGGAAAGGGCTATAATTCACCCCTCCACTTT
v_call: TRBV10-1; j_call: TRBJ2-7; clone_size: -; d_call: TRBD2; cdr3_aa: CASSPASGNEQYF; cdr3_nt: TGCGCCAGCAGTCCGGCTAGCGGGAACGAGCAGTACTTC
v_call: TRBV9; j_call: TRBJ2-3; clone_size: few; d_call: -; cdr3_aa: CASIVGRWGGTDTQYF; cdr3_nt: TGTGCCAGCATCGTAGGGAGATGGGGGGGCACAGATACGCAGTATTTT
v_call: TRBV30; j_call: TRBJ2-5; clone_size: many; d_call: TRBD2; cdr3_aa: CATGRGRGGTQYF; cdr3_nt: TGTGCCACCGGGCGAGGGAGGGGAGGGACCCAGTACTTC
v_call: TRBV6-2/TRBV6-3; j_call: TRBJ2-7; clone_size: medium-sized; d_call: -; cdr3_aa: CASKTGARSSEQYF; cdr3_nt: TGTGCCAGCAAGACTGGGGCGCGCAGCAGCGAGCAGTACTTC
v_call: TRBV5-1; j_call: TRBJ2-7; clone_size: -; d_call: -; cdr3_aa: CASSFVPLQDEQYF; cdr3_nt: TGCGCCAGCAGCTTCGTACCTTTACAGGACGAGCAGTACTTC
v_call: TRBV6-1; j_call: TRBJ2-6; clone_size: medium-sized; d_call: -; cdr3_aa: CASSEGVRVSGANVLTF; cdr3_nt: TGTGCCAGCAGTGAGGGGGTGAGAGTGTCGGGGGCCAACGTCCTGACTTTC
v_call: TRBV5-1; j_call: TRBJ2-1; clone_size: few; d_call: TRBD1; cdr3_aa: CASSQQGYNEQFF; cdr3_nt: TGCGCCAGCAGCCAACAGGGGTACAATGAGCAGTTCTTC
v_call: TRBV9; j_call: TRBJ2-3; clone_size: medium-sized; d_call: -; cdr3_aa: CASNRQGLTDTQYF; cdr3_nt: TGTGCCAGCAACAGACAGGGACTCACAGATACGCAGTATTTT
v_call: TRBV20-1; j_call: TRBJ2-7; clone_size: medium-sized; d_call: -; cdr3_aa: CSARDWSGSYEQYF; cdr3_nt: TGCAGTGCTAGAGATTGGTCCGGCTCCTACGAGCAGTACTTC
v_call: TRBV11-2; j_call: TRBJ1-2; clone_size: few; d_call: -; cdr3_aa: CAGSFPEGVEMGDGYTF; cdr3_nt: TGTGCCGGCAGCTTCCCGGAGGGGGTAGAAATGGGGGATGGCTACACCTTC
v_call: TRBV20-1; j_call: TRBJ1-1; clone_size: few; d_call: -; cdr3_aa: CSALRGPLTEAFF; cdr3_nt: TGCAGTGCCCTCCGGGGACCGTTGACTGAAGCTTTCTTT
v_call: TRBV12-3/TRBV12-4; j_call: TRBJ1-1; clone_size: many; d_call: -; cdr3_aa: CASSPGTEAFF; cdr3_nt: TGTGCCAGCAGCCCCGGGACCGAAGCTTTCTTT
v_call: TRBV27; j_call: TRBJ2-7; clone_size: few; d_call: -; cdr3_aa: CASSLGLRLEQYF; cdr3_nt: TGTGCCAGCAGTTTAGGCCTCCGCCTGGAGCAGTACTTC
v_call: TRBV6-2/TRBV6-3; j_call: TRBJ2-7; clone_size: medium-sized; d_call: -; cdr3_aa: CASSSGTSSDEQYF; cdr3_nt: TGTGCCAGCAGTTCCGGGACTTCGTCCGACGAGCAGTACTTC
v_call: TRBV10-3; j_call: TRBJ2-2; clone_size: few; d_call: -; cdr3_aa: CAISERDWGAGELFF; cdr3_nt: TGTGCCATCAGTGAGCGCGACTGGGGGGCCGGGGAGCTGTTTTTT
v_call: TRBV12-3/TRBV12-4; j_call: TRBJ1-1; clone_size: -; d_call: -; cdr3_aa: CASIQGRAQAFF; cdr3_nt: TGTGCCAGCATCCAGGGTAGGGCTCAAGCTTTCTTT
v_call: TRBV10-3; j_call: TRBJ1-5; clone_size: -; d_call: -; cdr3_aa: CAAHGWVDQPQHF; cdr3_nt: TGTGCCGCCCACGGGTGGGTCGACCAGCCCCAGCATTTT
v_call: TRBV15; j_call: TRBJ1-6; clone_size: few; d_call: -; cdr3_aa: CATRTELNSPLHF; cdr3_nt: TGTGCCACCAGGACGGAACTTAATTCACCCCTCCACTTT
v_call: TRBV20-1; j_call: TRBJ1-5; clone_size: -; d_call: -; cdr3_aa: CSASSGSKPQHF; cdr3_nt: TGCAGTGCTAGCTCGGGGAGCAAGCCCCAGCATTTT
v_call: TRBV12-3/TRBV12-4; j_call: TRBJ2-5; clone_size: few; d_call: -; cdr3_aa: CASTDDQGEGTQYF; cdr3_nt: TGTGCCAGCACCGATGACCAGGGAGAAGGGACCCAGTACTTC
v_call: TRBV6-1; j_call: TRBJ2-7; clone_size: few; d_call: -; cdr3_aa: CASSVWGYEQYF; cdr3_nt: TGTGCCAGCAGTGTTTGGGGCTACGAGCAGTACTTC
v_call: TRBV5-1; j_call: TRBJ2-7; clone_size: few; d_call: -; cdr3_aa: CASSLNQDGPYEQYF; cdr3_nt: TGCGCCAGCAGCTTGAACCAGGACGGGCCCTACGAGCAGTACTTC
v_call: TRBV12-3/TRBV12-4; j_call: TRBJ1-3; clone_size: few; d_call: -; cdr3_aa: CASSQLVSGNTIYF; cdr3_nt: TGTGCCAGCAGTCAACTGGTCTCTGGAAACACCATATATTTT